This T cell receptor (beta chain) originates from a study of blood T cell repertoires in COVID-19. The CDR3 spans 14 residues. Germline V gene data show CDR1 as SSHAT and CDR2 as FNYEAQ (reference sequence). Comments on this clone: One end of the junction does not line up with germline, which may come from a read error.

Repertoires were generated with immunoSEQ multiplex PCR, while TCRdb's copy carries only in-frame clones and drops some. This sample has tens of thousands of clones, with roughly 79% found just once. Sequences were obtained from peripheral blood. The clonotype comes from a woman aged 80 or over with acute or convalescent COVID-19. The V and J genes are TRBV7-7 and TRBJ2-3; no firm D call. The CDR3 coding sequence is TGTGCTAGCAGCTTAGGGTTGCAGGCAGATACGCAGTATTTT. Encoded protein: CASSLGLQADTQYF.